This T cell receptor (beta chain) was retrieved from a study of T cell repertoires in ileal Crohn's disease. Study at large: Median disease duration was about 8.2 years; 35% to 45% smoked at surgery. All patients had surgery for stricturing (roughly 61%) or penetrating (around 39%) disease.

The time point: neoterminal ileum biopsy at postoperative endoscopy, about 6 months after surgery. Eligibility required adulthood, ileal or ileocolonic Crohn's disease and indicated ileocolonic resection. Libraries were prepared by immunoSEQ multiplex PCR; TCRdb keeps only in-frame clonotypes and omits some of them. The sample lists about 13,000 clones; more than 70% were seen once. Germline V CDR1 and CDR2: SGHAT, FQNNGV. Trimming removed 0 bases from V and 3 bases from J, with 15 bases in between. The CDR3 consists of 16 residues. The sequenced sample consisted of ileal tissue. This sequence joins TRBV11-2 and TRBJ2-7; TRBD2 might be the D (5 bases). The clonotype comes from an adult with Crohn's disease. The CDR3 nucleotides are TGTGCCAGCAGCTTAGACACTGGGAGCGCACTCTACGAGCAGTACTTC. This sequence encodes CASSLDTGSALYEQYF.